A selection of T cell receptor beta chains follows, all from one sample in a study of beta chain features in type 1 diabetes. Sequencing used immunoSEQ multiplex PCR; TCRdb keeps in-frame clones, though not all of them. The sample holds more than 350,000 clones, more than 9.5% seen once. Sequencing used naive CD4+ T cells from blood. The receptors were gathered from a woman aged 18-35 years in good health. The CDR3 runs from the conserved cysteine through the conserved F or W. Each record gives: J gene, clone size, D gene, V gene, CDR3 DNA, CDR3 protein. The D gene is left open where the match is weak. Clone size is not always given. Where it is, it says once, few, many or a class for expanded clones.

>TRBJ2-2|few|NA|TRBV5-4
TGTGCCAGCAGCCAACTGACAGGGAACACCGGGGAGCTGTTTTTT
CASSQLTGNTGELFF
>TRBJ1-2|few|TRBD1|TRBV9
TGTGCCAGCAGCGTGGACAGGGGCGCTAGCTATGGCTACACCTTC
CASSVDRGASYGYTF
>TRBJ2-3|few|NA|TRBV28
TGTGCCAGCAGCCATGGACAGAGCACAGATACGCAGTATTTT
CASSHGQSTDTQYF
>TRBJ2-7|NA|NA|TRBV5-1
TGCGCCAGCAGCGCGGCGGCCGCGAGCTCCTACGAGCAGTACTTC
CASSAAAASSYEQYF
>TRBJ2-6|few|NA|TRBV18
TGTGCCAGCTCACCAGGGGCCAGGCATACTGGGGCCAACGTCCTGACTTTC
CASSPGARHTGANVLTF
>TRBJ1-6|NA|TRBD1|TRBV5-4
TGTGCCAGCAGCTCCCGGGACAGTAGGTCACCCCTCCACTTT
CASSSRDSRSPLHF
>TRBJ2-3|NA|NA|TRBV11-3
TGTGCCAGCAGCTTAGAGGGACCGGATACGCAGTATTTT
CASSLEGPDTQYF
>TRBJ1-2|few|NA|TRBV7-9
TGTGCCAGCAGCGCCCGGATGGGAAGCTTCTATGGCTACACCTTC
CASSARMGSFYGYTF
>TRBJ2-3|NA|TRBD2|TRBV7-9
TGTGCCAGCAGCCCCGGGCATGGGAGGGCCGACACAGATACGCAGTATTTT
CASSPGHGRADTDTQYF
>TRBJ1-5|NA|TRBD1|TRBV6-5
TGTGCCAGCAGGCGGACAGGGGGGAATCAGCCCCAGCATTTT
CASRRTGGNQPQHF
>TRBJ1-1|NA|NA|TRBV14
TGTGCCAGCAGCCAAGATACCAGGGAGGCTTTCTTT
CASSQDTREAFF
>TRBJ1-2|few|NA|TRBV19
TGTGCCAGCTCCCAGGGACGTATGTATGGCTACACCTTC
CASSQGRMYGYTF
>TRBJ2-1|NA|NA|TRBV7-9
TGTGCCAGCAGCCAATCCAATGAGCAGTTCTTC
CASSQSNEQFF
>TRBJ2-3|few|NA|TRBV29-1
TGCAGCGTTGGGCGTCTAGACACAGATACGCAGTATTTT
CSVGRLDTDTQYF
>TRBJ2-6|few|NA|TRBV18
TGTGCCAGTCGGCGGCAGTCCCCCTCTGGGGCCAACGTCCTGACTTTC
CASRRQSPSGANVLTF
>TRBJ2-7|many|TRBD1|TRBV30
TGTGCCTGGGGCCTTCCTAGGGGGCAGGCCCACTTC
CAWGLPRGQAHF
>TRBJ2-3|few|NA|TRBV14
TGTGCCAGCAGCCTCCCTTACGCAGATACGCAGTATTTT
CASSLPYADTQYF
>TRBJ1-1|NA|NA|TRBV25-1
TGTGCCAGCAGTGACAGGGTTTTAGGGAACGGTGAAGCTTTCTTT
CASSDRVLGNGEAFF
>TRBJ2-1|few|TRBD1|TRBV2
TGTGCCAGCAGTTTAGAGGGACAGGGGTACTATGAGCAGTTCTTC
CASSLEGQGYYEQFF
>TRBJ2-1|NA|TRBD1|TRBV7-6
TGTGCCAGCAGCTCGACCGGGACAGGGAACAATGAGCAGTTCTTC
CASSSTGTGNNEQFF
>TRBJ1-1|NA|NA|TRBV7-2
TGTGCCAGCAGCTTATTTTCGGGGAACACTGAAGCTTTCTTT
CASSLFSGNTEAFF
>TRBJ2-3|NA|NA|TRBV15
TGTGCCACCAGCAGAGATCTTGTGGGAGCAGATACGCAGTATTTT
CATSRDLVGADTQYF
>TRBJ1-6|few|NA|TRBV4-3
TGCGCCAGCAGCCAAGATCCCTGGAGGGGCTCAACCTCACCCCTCCACTTT
CASSQDPWRGSTSPLHF
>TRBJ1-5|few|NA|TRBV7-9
TGTGCCAGCAGCCGAAATAACCAGCCCCAGCATTTT
CASSRNNQPQHF
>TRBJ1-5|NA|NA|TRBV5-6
TGTGCCAGCAGCTTTGGTGGGAACAATCAGCCCCAGCATTTT
CASSFGGNNQPQHF
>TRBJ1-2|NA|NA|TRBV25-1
TGTGCCAGCAGTGAAGCGGGGCAGGGCTTAGACTATGGCTACACCTTC
CASSEAGQGLDYGYTF
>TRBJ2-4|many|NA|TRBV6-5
TGTGCCAGTGGGGCAGAAAACATTCAGTACTTC
CASGAENIQYF
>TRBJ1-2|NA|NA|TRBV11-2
TGTGCCAGCAGCTTAGCTGGGACGTCCTATGGCTACACCTTC
CASSLAGTSYGYTF
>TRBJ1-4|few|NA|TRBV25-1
TGTGCCAGCAGTGATGACAGGATTGGGAATGAAAAACTGTTTTTT
CASSDDRIGNEKLFF
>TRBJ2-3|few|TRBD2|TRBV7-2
TGTGCCAGCAGGTCGGGACTAGCGGGCCCTTTGGGAGATACGCAGTATTTT
CASRSGLAGPLGDTQYF
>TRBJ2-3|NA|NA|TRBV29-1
TGCAGCGCAGTTGTCAGGGGCCGCACAGATACGCAGTATTTT
CSAVVRGRTDTQYF
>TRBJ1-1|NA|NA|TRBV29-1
TGCAGCGTTGAAGTCCGGGGGGTGAACACTGAAGCTTTCTTT
CSVEVRGVNTEAFF
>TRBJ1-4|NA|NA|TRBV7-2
TGTGCCAGCAGCCCAAAAGGCCCGATTAATGAAAAACTGTTTTTT
CASSPKGPINEKLFF
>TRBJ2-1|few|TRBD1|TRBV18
TGTGCCAGCTCACCCGACAGGGATGAGCAGTTCTTC
CASSPDRDEQFF
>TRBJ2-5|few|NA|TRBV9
TGTGCCAGCAGCGTAGATTTGGGGGAGACCCAGTACTTC
CASSVDLGETQYF
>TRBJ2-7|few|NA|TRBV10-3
TGTGCCATCAGTAGGACGGTCTACGAGCAGTACTTC
CAISRTVYEQYF
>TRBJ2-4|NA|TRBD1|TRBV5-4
TGTGCCAGCACCCGAACCCGGACAGGGTCTAAAAACATTCAGTACTTC
CASTRTRTGSKNIQYF
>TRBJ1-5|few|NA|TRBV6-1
TGTGCCAGCAGTGGTCCGGCCGGGGGCAATCAGCCCCAGCATTTT
CASSGPAGGNQPQHF
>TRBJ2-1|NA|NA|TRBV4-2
TGTGCCAGCAGCCAAGCCCGGGACCCGTACAATGAGCAGTTCTTC
CASSQARDPYNEQFF
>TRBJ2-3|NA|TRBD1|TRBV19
TGTGCCAGTAGTATATATGACAGGGTTCGAGATACGCAGTATTTT
CASSIYDRVRDTQYF
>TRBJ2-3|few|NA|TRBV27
TGTGCCAGCAGAAACCAGGGGAGGCACACAGATACGCAGTATTTT
CASRNQGRHTDTQYF
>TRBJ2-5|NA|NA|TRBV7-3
TGTGCCAGCAGCTTAAGTATGGGGGGCATAGAGACCCAGTACTTC
CASSLSMGGIETQYF
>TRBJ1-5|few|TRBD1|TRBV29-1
TGCAGCGTCTCGACAGGGGTGGGCAATCAGCCCCAGCATTTT
CSVSTGVGNQPQHF
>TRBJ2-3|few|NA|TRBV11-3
TGTGCCAGCAGCTTGACAAGCCAGTTGTATACGCAGTATTTT
CASSLTSQLYTQYF
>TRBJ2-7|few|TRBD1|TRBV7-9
TGTGCCAGCAGCTCCGGACAGGGAGACTCCTACGAGCAGTACTTC
CASSSGQGDSYEQYF
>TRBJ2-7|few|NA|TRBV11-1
TGTGCCAGCAGCTTAGGCGCTAGCGCCGCCTACGAGCAGTACTTC
CASSLGASAAYEQYF
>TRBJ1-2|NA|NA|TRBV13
TGTGCCAGCAGCATAATTACAGGGAAGGCCTTTGATGGCTACACCTTC
CASSIITGKAFDGYTF
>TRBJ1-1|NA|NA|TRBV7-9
TGTGCCAGCAGCTTGCAGGTCGACACTGAAGCTTTCTTT
CASSLQVDTEAFF
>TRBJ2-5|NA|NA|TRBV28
TGTGCCAGCAGTCCGACCGGGACACCTAAAGAGACCCAGTACTTC
CASSPTGTPKETQYF
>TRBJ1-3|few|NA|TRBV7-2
TGTGCCAGCAGCCTGGACTCCGGGCGGAACACCATATATTTT
CASSLDSGRNTIYF
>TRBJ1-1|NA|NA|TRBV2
TGTGCCAGCAGTGAACGAGGGAACACTGAAGCTTTCTTT
CASSERGNTEAFF
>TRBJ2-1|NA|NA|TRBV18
TGTGCCAGCTCACCAACAAAGGGAACCTACAATGAGCAGTTCTTC
CASSPTKGTYNEQFF
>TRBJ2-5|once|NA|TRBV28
TGTGCCAGCAGTTTGTTGGCGGGGACACAAGAGACCCAGTACTTC
CASSLLAGTQETQYF
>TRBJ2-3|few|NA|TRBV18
TGTGCCAGCCCCTCCCGGGACATCGCCGCTAGCACAGATACGCAGTATTTT
CASPSRDIAASTDTQYF
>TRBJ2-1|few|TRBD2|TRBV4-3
TGCGCCAGCAGCCAAGCGATAGCGGGGGGGCAAAATGAGCAGTTCTTC
CASSQAIAGGQNEQFF
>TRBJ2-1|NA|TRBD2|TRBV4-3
TGCGCCAGCAGCCAAGTACGGGGGACTAGCGACTACAATGAGCAGTTCTTC
CASSQVRGTSDYNEQFF
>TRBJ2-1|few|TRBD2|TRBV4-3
TGCGCCAGCAGCCAGGGACTAGCGGGATCCTTCTCCTACAATGAGCAGTTCTTC
CASSQGLAGSFSYNEQFF
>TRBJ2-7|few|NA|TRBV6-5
TGTGCCAGCAGACGCGCGAGTGGCCACGAGCAGTACTTC
CASRRASGHEQYF
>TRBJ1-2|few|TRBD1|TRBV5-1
TGCGCCAGCAGCCCGGGACAGGGATCCTATGGCTACACCTTC
CASSPGQGSYGYTF